Listed below are T cell receptor beta chains from one sample, sequenced in a study of CD8 T cells in Susac syndrome. Each CDR3 protein is one row after TCRdb ran MiXCR on the immunoSEQ multiplex PCR reads. Seen here are around 200,000 distinct CDR3 sequences, around 95% observed once, and the top ten hold 0.093%. The sample consisted of CD4+ T cells from PBMCs. These receptors were obtained from a human donor with multiple sclerosis. Both conserved end residues are part of each CDR3. Each record gives: V gene, clone size, J gene, D gene, CDR3 DNA, CDR3 protein. A D gene is named only where the DNA matches it firmly. Size tells how often a clone was seen (once, few, many) or the class of an expanded clone, and some rows leave it out.

V gene: TRBV30; clone size: -; J gene: TRBJ2-4; D gene: TRBD1; CDR3 DNA: TGTGCCTGTCTTAACCGGGACAGGGGGATTCAGTACTTC; CDR3 protein: CACLNRDRGIQYF
V gene: TRBV6-5; clone size: -; J gene: TRBJ1-2; D gene: -; CDR3 DNA: TGTGCCAGCAGTTACCGCGGGTTTCGAGGCTACACCTTC; CDR3 protein: CASSYRGFRGYTF
V gene: TRBV30; clone size: -; J gene: TRBJ1-1; D gene: -; CDR3 DNA: TGTGCCTGGAGTGTAATGGGTCCGAGTGAAGCTTTCTTT; CDR3 protein: CAWSVMGPSEAFF
V gene: TRBV6-4; clone size: -; J gene: TRBJ1-2; D gene: -; CDR3 DNA: TGTGCCAGCAGACGGACAGCTTATGAAGGCTACACCTTC; CDR3 protein: CASRRTAYEGYTF
V gene: TRBV5-6; clone size: -; J gene: TRBJ2-7; D gene: TRBD1; CDR3 DNA: TGTGCCAGCAGCTTGGCCACACAGGGGTCCTACGAGCAGTACTTC; CDR3 protein: CASSLATQGSYEQYF
V gene: TRBV6-2/TRBV6-3; clone size: once; J gene: TRBJ2-1; D gene: -; CDR3 DNA: TGTGCCAGCAACTGGGACCTGTACAATGAGCAGTTCTTC; CDR3 protein: CASNWDLYNEQFF
V gene: TRBV3-1; clone size: -; J gene: TRBJ1-6; D gene: -; CDR3 DNA: TGTGCCTCCCTGGGATATAATTCACCCCTCCACTTT; CDR3 protein: CASLGYNSPLHF
V gene: TRBV6-5; clone size: -; J gene: TRBJ2-7; D gene: -; CDR3 DNA: TGTGCCAGCAGGGGTCAGGGTTACGAGCAGTACTTC; CDR3 protein: CASRGQGYEQYF
V gene: TRBV27; clone size: -; J gene: TRBJ1-2; D gene: TRBD1; CDR3 DNA: TGTGCCAGCAGCCGACAGGGGAACTATGGCTACACCTTC; CDR3 protein: CASSRQGNYGYTF
V gene: TRBV23-1; clone size: -; J gene: TRBJ2-1; D gene: TRBD2; CDR3 DNA: TGCGCCAGCAGTCAAGCTCTAGCGGTCCCAAACAATGAGCAGTTCTTC; CDR3 protein: CASSQALAVPNNEQFF
V gene: TRBV5-1; clone size: once; J gene: TRBJ2-1; D gene: -; CDR3 DNA: TGCGCCAGCAGTCCCAAATCCTACAATGAGCAGTTCTTC; CDR3 protein: CASSPKSYNEQFF
V gene: TRBV30; clone size: -; J gene: TRBJ2-5; D gene: -; CDR3 DNA: TGTGCCTGGAGGAGAGGACTGGTGGCGCAAGAGACCCAGTACTTC; CDR3 protein: CAWRRGLVAQETQYF
V gene: TRBV20-1; clone size: -; J gene: TRBJ1-1; D gene: -; CDR3 DNA: TGCAGTGCTACGAGGGGCTTAGTTCAGAACACTGAAGCTTTCTTT; CDR3 protein: CSATRGLVQNTEAFF
V gene: TRBV29-1; clone size: -; J gene: TRBJ1-1; D gene: TRBD1; CDR3 DNA: TGCAGCGGACACAGGGGTGGGGATACTGAAGCTTTCTTT; CDR3 protein: CSGHRGGDTEAFF
V gene: TRBV19; clone size: -; J gene: TRBJ2-1; D gene: TRBD1; CDR3 DNA: TGTGCCAGTAGTATCCCACCGACAGGGGAGAATGAGCAGTTCTTC; CDR3 protein: CASSIPPTGENEQFF
V gene: TRBV15; clone size: -; J gene: TRBJ2-6; D gene: TRBD1; CDR3 DNA: TGTGCCACCAGCAGGTCATACTCCGGGACAGTCAACGTCCTGACTTTC; CDR3 protein: CATSRSYSGTVNVLTF
V gene: TRBV27; clone size: -; J gene: TRBJ1-2; D gene: -; CDR3 DNA: TGTGCCAGCAGCCCGAGGGGGGCGAGGAGCTATGGCTACACCTTC; CDR3 protein: CASSPRGARSYGYTF
V gene: TRBV11-2; clone size: -; J gene: TRBJ2-1; D gene: -; CDR3 DNA: TGTGCCAGCAGCTTAGGAATCGTCTCCTACAATGAGCAGTTCTTC; CDR3 protein: CASSLGIVSYNEQFF
V gene: TRBV24-1; clone size: -; J gene: TRBJ2-2; D gene: -; CDR3 DNA: TGTGCCACCAGTGATACATGGGAGGCCACCGGGGAGCTGTTTTTT; CDR3 protein: CATSDTWEATGELFF
V gene: TRBV7-9; clone size: -; J gene: TRBJ2-7; D gene: TRBD1; CDR3 DNA: TGTGCCAGCAGCTGGACAGGGATCTACGAGCAGTACTTC; CDR3 protein: CASSWTGIYEQYF
V gene: TRBV11-2; clone size: once; J gene: TRBJ1-2; D gene: -; CDR3 DNA: TGTGCCAGCAGCTTAAACCAGCCTGGCTACACCTTC; CDR3 protein: CASSLNQPGYTF
V gene: TRBV4-2; clone size: -; J gene: TRBJ2-1; D gene: TRBD2; CDR3 DNA: TGTGCCAGCAGCCAAGGGGCCAGGACGGGGGGACACAATGAGCAGTTCTTC; CDR3 protein: CASSQGARTGGHNEQFF
V gene: TRBV15; clone size: -; J gene: TRBJ2-5; D gene: -; CDR3 DNA: TGTGCCACCAGTACCGGGACACAAGAGACCCAGTACTTC; CDR3 protein: CATSTGTQETQYF
V gene: TRBV9; clone size: -; J gene: TRBJ1-6; D gene: -; CDR3 DNA: TGTGCCAGCAGCGTCGCTCCGGGACGCATGAGCTCCTATAATTCACCCCTCCACTTT; CDR3 protein: CASSVAPGRMSSYNSPLHF
V gene: TRBV20-1; clone size: -; J gene: TRBJ1-5; D gene: -; CDR3 DNA: TGCAGTGCTACGATCCCACAGGGAGCACTCCGCAATCAGCCCCAGCATTTT; CDR3 protein: CSATIPQGALRNQPQHF
V gene: TRBV20-1; clone size: once; J gene: TRBJ2-1; D gene: -; CDR3 DNA: TGCAGTGCTTCGGACACATACAATGAGCAGTTCTTC; CDR3 protein: CSASDTYNEQFF
V gene: TRBV20-1; clone size: once; J gene: TRBJ2-2; D gene: -; CDR3 DNA: TGCAGTGCGACGATACCTGGCCAGAACACCGGGGAGCTGTTTTTT; CDR3 protein: CSATIPGQNTGELFF
V gene: TRBV2; clone size: -; J gene: TRBJ2-7; D gene: -; CDR3 DNA: TGTGCCAGCAGTGAAATGGGGGCAACGAGCTCCTACGAGCAGTACTTC; CDR3 protein: CASSEMGATSSYEQYF
V gene: TRBV25-1; clone size: -; J gene: TRBJ2-5; D gene: TRBD2; CDR3 DNA: TGTGCCAGCAGTGAATTGGGGGGGCAAGAGACCCAGTACTTC; CDR3 protein: CASSELGGQETQYF
V gene: TRBV3-1; clone size: once; J gene: TRBJ1-1; D gene: -; CDR3 DNA: TGTGCCAGCAGCCGCAGTAGAACGAGGACTGAAGCTTTCTTT; CDR3 protein: CASSRSRTRTEAFF
V gene: TRBV29-1; clone size: once; J gene: TRBJ1-1; D gene: -; CDR3 DNA: TGCAGCGTTGTCGGTGAGGGGCGTAGGGGGACTGAAGCTTTCTTT; CDR3 protein: CSVVGEGRRGTEAFF
V gene: TRBV4-2; clone size: once; J gene: TRBJ1-4; D gene: TRBD1; CDR3 DNA: TGTGCCAGCAGCCTCGGACAGGGAGATGAAAAACTGTTTTTT; CDR3 protein: CASSLGQGDEKLFF
V gene: TRBV2; clone size: -; J gene: TRBJ2-7; D gene: TRBD1; CDR3 DNA: TGTGCCAGCAGTCAGGACAGGGAAGTAAGGGACCCCTACGAGCAGTACTTC; CDR3 protein: CASSQDREVRDPYEQYF
V gene: TRBV12-3/TRBV12-4; clone size: -; J gene: TRBJ1-1; D gene: TRBD1; CDR3 DNA: TGTGCCAGCAGTTGGGACAGGGGGAACACTGAAGCTTTCTTT; CDR3 protein: CASSWDRGNTEAFF
V gene: TRBV6-1; clone size: -; J gene: TRBJ2-5; D gene: -; CDR3 DNA: TGTGCCAGCAGTGCCTGGGCAGGGGCTAGCGTTGAGGAGACCCAGTACTTC; CDR3 protein: CASSAWAGASVEETQYF
V gene: TRBV9; clone size: -; J gene: TRBJ2-2; D gene: TRBD1; CDR3 DNA: TGTGCCAGCAGCGTGGGACAGGGGGTACCCGGGGAGCTGTTTTTT; CDR3 protein: CASSVGQGVPGELFF
V gene: TRBV9; clone size: -; J gene: TRBJ2-3; D gene: TRBD2; CDR3 DNA: TGTGCCAGCAGCGTAGGGCGGCGGGGGAGATCTAGCACAGATACGCAGTATTTT; CDR3 protein: CASSVGRRGRSSTDTQYF
V gene: TRBV3-1; clone size: -; J gene: TRBJ2-7; D gene: -; CDR3 DNA: TGTGCCAGCAGCCAAGTTACAGGGAAGGGCGAGCAGTACTTC; CDR3 protein: CASSQVTGKGEQYF
V gene: TRBV29-1; clone size: -; J gene: TRBJ2-5; D gene: TRBD2; CDR3 DNA: TGCAGCGTTGTCTTGGTAGCGGGGAGGGAGACCCAGTACTTC; CDR3 protein: CSVVLVAGRETQYF
V gene: TRBV6-5; clone size: -; J gene: TRBJ2-5; D gene: -; CDR3 DNA: TGTGCCAGCTTCGGGTCGGCCCGAGAGACCCAGTACTTC; CDR3 protein: CASFGSARETQYF
V gene: TRBV29-1; clone size: once; J gene: TRBJ1-2; D gene: -; CDR3 DNA: TGCAGCGCTGGGGGGGGCTTGGGCTATGGCTACACCTTC; CDR3 protein: CSAGGGLGYGYTF
V gene: TRBV4-3; clone size: -; J gene: TRBJ2-7; D gene: -; CDR3 DNA: TGCGCCAGCAGCCAAACTATAGGAGGAGTCGACGAGCAGTACTTC; CDR3 protein: CASSQTIGGVDEQYF
V gene: TRBV28; clone size: -; J gene: TRBJ1-1; D gene: TRBD1; CDR3 DNA: TGTGCCAGCAGGAGACAGGGGGACGCTGAAGCTTTCTTT; CDR3 protein: CASRRQGDAEAFF
V gene: TRBV25-1; clone size: -; J gene: TRBJ2-3; D gene: -; CDR3 DNA: TGTGCCAGCAGTGGCTGGACCCCTAGCACAGATACGCAGTATTTT; CDR3 protein: CASSGWTPSTDTQYF